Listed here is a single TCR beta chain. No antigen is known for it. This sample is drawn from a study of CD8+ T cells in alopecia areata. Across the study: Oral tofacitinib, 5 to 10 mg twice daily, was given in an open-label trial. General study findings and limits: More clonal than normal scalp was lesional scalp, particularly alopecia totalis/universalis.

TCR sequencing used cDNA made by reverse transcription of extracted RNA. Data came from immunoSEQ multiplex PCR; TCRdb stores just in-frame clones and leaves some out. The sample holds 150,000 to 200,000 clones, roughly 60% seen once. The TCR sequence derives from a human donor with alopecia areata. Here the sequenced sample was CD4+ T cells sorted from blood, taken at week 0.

CDR3 region: CSVAIPTYEQYF. CDR3 DNA: TGCAGCGTTGCCATCCCCACCTACGAGCAGTACTTC. The rearrangement links TRBV29-1 to TRBJ2-7; no clear D gene. The ends were cut back, 4 bases at V and 2 bases at J, with 9 bases in the middle. This CDR3 has 12 amino acids. Germline V gives CDR1 SQVTM, CDR2 ANQGSEA.